This TCR beta chain was documented in a study of regulatory dendritic cells for organ transplantation (dated by TCRdb to about 2017). Background for the entire study: Before and after allostimulation with regulatory or mature dendritic cells, TCRbeta repertoires were sequenced from sorted naive and memory CD4+ and CD8+ T cells.

The investigation overall reported the following: Repertoires were highly diverse in naive CD4+ and CD8+ T cells, less diverse in memory cells, and most oligoclonal in memory CD8+ cells. Sequencing was done in only a couple of subjects, and the authors reported considerable heterogeneity between individuals in the alloreactive memory CD8+ T cell pool. In both subjects, allostimulation led to expansion of memory CD8+ clones, though the expansion induced by regulatory dendritic cells appeared to be more limited than that induced by mature dendritic cells. Among the resting subsets, memory CD8+ T cells contained the most alloreactive TCR clonotypes.

FACS was used to sort CD4+ or CD8+ cells into naive T cells (CD45RA+) and memory T cells (CD45RO+). Two healthy control subjects provided the T cells used for TCR sequencing. Unstimulated sorted T cell subsets served as baseline controls for the mixed lymphocyte reactions. Genomic DNA was extracted with the Qiagen DNeasy Blood & Tissue Kit. This clone has just one count. Its binding antigen is unknown. The sample holds no much larger clone one base away, and base qualities are not on file. Multiplexed two-step PCR with Vbeta-specific forward primers and Jbeta-specific reverse primers was used to amplify TCRbeta CDR3 regions. Through the immunoSEQ service, the TCRbeta libraries were run on an Illumina instrument for sequencing. In the authors' own workflow: IMGT annotation was used to assign V, D and J genes, and synthetic CDR3 analogues were used to correct counts for multiplex PCR bias. Repertoire clonality was computed in the immunoSEQ Analyzer as one minus normalized Shannon entropy. Fisher's exact test with Benjamini-Hochberg false discovery rate control was used to define clonal expansion, with two-tailed P<0.01. Entries here come from immuneACCESS through TCRdb and include only in-frame sequences with V and J called. Some clones fail to appear in such tables; in the studies checked, an unresolved V gene covers under half of the shortfall, and the cause of the remainder is unknown. The D gene and trimming were derived from the DNA, and the V and J assignments and clone size from that table. This sample has under 40,000 clones in its table, and about 93% of those were observed once. The ten top clones hold approximately 0.11% of the sample.

The CDR3, from cysteine to phenylalanine, totals 13 residues. Only the CDR3 region is kept as DNA, spanning 39 bases read in frame from base 1. CDR1 and CDR2 (SGDLS, YYNGEE) derive from the germline V gene. V gives up 4 bases and J gives up 6 bases, and the segment between their germline ends measures 10 bases. This sequence originates from a human donor in good health. In this chain, TRBV9 is recombined with TRBJ1-4, with a tentative D gene TRBD1 over 5 matching bases. Sequenced material: naive CD8+ T cells from blood. The cell subset or site label, read with the paper, signifies: CD45RA+ naive T cells. The CDR3 protein sequence reads: CASSRDLDEKLFF. The nucleotides are TGTGCCAGCAGCCGGGACTTGGATGAAAAACTGTTTTTT.